The 27 T cell receptor beta chains below were found in one sample sequenced in a study of neurological immune-mediated disorders. TCRdb independently ran MiXCR on the 5' RACE reads; one entry per CDR3 protein. This table has approximately 130,000 distinct CDR3 sequences, roughly 3.2% appearing once. Sequencing used PBMCs. These receptors were taken from a woman aged 30 to 39 with multiple sclerosis.

This clonotype was found many times. For the CDR3, the DNA is TGCGGATATCAGAGTGGGGAGGACAAGGATGAGACCCAGTACTTC. Amino acids: CGYQSGEDKDETQYF. V is TRBV20-1 and J is TRBJ2-5, with a tentative D call TRBD2 (6 bases). Looked up from germline, CDR1 is DFQATT and CDR2 is SNEGSKA (reference sequence). The CDR3 spans 15 residues.

This clonotype was observed many times. A junction end diverges from the germline sequence, so it may reflect a read error. The chain combines TRBV20-1 with TRBJ2-1, with TRBD2 identical over 7 bases. Per germline, CDR1 DFQATT and CDR2 SNEGSKA (reference sequence). CDR3 length equals 14 residues. DNA for the CDR3: TGCAGTGCCAGAGGACCGGGAGGATACAATGAGCAGTTCTTC. Translated, it gives CSARGPGGYNEQFF.

This clonotype was detected many times. This rearrangement joins TRBV27 to TRBJ1-3, with D perhaps TRBD1 (5 bases). Per the germline V gene, CDR1 is MNHEY and CDR2 is SMNVEV (reference sequence). Trimming pared 4 bases from V and 4 bases from J, leaving 11 bases between. The CDR3 has 14 residues. The CDR3 protein is CASSSGLLGNTIYF. In DNA, the CDR3 is TGTGCCAGCAGTTCAGGGTTGTTGGGAAACACCATATATTTT.

This clonotype came up many times. V gene TRBV6-6 combines with J gene TRBJ2-1, with TRBD2 identical over 9 bases. Germline-derived CDR1 and CDR2 are MNHNY and SVGAGI (reference sequence). Trimming removed 5 bases from V and 7 bases from J; junction bases left unmatched: 21. CDR3 size: 19 residues. CDR3 sequence (DNA): TGTGCCAGCAGTCCCTTACCCCCCGGCAGCGGGAGGTCGTCGAATGAGCAGTTCTTC. Encoded protein: CASSPLPPGSGRSSNEQFF.

In the case of this clonotype: This clone may be a read error of a much larger clone one base away. The chain employs TRBV10-3 and TRBJ1-5, with no clear D. Germline lookup yields CDR1 ENHRY and CDR2 SYGVKD. CDR3 size: 12 residues. DNA of the CDR3: TGTGCCATCAGCGGAAGTAATCAGCCCCAGAATTTT. This codes for CAISGSNQPQNF.

This clonotype was counted ten times or more. The CDR3 sequence is CASSLDTSGRFSYEQYF. CDR3 DNA: TGCGCCAGCAGCTTGGACACTAGCGGGAGGTTCTCCTACGAGCAGTACTTC. The rearrangement uses TRBV5-1 and TRBJ2-7, with 12 bases that match TRBD2. Germline loops: CDR1 SGHRS, CDR2 YFSETQ. The CDR3 contains 17 residues. The V gene end was trimmed by 0 bases and the J gene end by 0 bases; junction bases not matched to a gene: 4.

This clonotype was detected many times. This chain joins TRBV6-5 and TRBJ1-1, with TRBD1 matching over 7 bases. V lost 5 bases, J lost 7 bases, and 4 bases stayed unmatched. Per germline, CDR1 MNHEY and CDR2 SVGAGI. This CDR3 comprises 12 residues. CDR3: CASSRRDSEAFF. The CDR3 region has the DNA TGTGCCAGCAGTCGCCGGGACAGTGAAGCTTTCTTT.

The table lists this clonotype with many counts. The chain carries TRBV19 and TRBJ1-1, with D hard to call. CDR1 is LNHDA and CDR2 is SQIVND in the germline V gene (reference sequence). The germline V and J ends were trimmed by 5 bases and 1 base, with 5 bases remaining between them. The CDR3 length is 12 residues. The CDR3 DNA sequence: TGTGCCAGTAGTCACCCGAACACTGAAGCTTTCTTT. The encoded protein is CASSHPNTEAFF.

This clonotype was recorded at least ten times. J is TRBJ2-3 and V is TRBV5-1, with D possibly being TRBD1 (5 bases). The V end lost 4 bases, the J end lost 2 bases, and 17 bases lay between the germline ends. Germline CDR1 is SGHRS and CDR2 is YFSETQ. CDR3 size: 16 residues. CDR3 residues: CASSRTNPGFTDTQYF. CDR3 nucleotide sequence: TGCGCCAGCAGCAGAACCAACCCAGGGTTCACAGATACGCAGTATTTT.

This clonotype was detected many times. This sequence joins TRBV12-3 or TRBV12-4 and TRBJ1-6; D gene uncertain. The V end was cut by 3 bases, the J end by 0 bases, with 6 bases between. The CDR3 sequence is 15 residues long. This chain's CDR3 is CASSLRSSYNSPLHF. The CDR3 nucleotides read TGTGCCAGCAGTTTGAGGAGCTCCTATAATTCACCCCTCCACTTT.

In this sample, this clonotype turned up many times. The rearrangement links TRBV12-3 or TRBV12-4 to TRBJ2-1; D is possibly TRBD1 (6 bases). Trimming removed 8 bases from V and 5 bases from J, with 22 bases in between. CDR3 length: 16 amino acids. CDR3: CASVVAIRDKDNEQFF. Here the CDR3 DNA reads TGTGCCAGCGTGGTAGCCATCCGGGACAAGGACAATGAGCAGTTCTTC.

This clonotype was detected a few times. V is TRBV20-1 and J is TRBJ2-5; D perhaps matches TRBD2 (6 bases). CDR1 DFQATT and CDR2 SNEGSKA come from the germline V gene (reference sequence). This CDR3 has 12 residues. V was pared by 6 bases and J by 1 base, with 9 bases between. CDR3 residues: CSALTSQETQYF. The DNA of the CDR3 is TGCAGTGCCCTGACTAGCCAAGAGACCCAGTACTTC.

This clonotype was detected many times. V gene TRBV20-1 combines with J gene TRBJ2-3; D tentatively reads TRBD1 or TRBD2 (7 bases each). Germline V lookup: CDR1 DFQATT, CDR2 SNEGSKA (reference sequence). V gave up 6 bases and J gave up 0 bases, with 13 bases separating them. The CDR3 contains 14 residues. DNA of the CDR3: TGCAGTGCCAGGGGGGGAACTAGCACAGATACGCAGTATTTT. This sequence encodes CSARGGTSTDTQYF.

This clonotype was counted ten times or more. The gene calls are TRBV4-3 and TRBJ2-1; TRBD2 agrees at 8 bases. The CDR3 sequence is 16 residues long. The germline V gene has CDR1 LGHNA and CDR2 YSLEER. Trimming removed 0 bases from V and 8 bases from J; junction bases left unmatched: 9. The CDR3 loop is CASSQDLRGAGDEQFF. DNA of the CDR3: TGCGCCAGCAGCCAAGATTTGCGGGGGGCCGGGGATGAGCAGTTCTTC.

This clonotype has at least ten counts. The V and J genes are TRBV12-3 or TRBV12-4 and TRBJ1-2, with a possible D match to TRBD1 (5 bases). The V and J ends lost 7 bases and 7 bases respectively, with 16 bases between them. The CDR3 consists of 13 residues. As DNA, the CDR3 is TGTGCCAGCATGCGGGGGGGACGGAGTGGCTACACCTTC. Its protein is CASMRGGRSGYTF.

The table lists this clonotype with many counts. The chain is built from TRBV29-1 and TRBJ1-3; the D is unclear. The germline CDR1 and CDR2 sequences are SQVTM and ANQGSEA. V lost 2 bases and J lost 2, with 4 bases in between. This CDR3 has 12 residues. Here the CDR3 DNA reads TGCAGCGTTGAAAGCACTGGAAACACCATATATTTT. Protein: CSVESTGNTIYF.

This clonotype has at least ten counts. The chain links TRBV29-1 to TRBJ2-3; tentative D call: TRBD2 (5 bases). The V gene's germline CDR1 is SQVTM and CDR2 ANQGSEA. The CDR3 extends over 13 amino acids. V gave up 7 bases and J gave up 5 bases, with 16 bases separating them. The CDR3 DNA reads TGCAGCGCCTCGGGATTGGTGGGAGATACGCAGTATTTT. It specifies CSASGLVGDTQYF.

Ten or more counts support this clonotype. This chain links TRBV20-1 with TRBJ2-7, with 7 bases that match TRBD2. Germline V gene sequence: CDR1 DFQATT, CDR2 SNEGSKA (reference sequence). The CDR3 sequence is 14 residues long. V lost 2 bases and J lost 4; bases outside the gene matches: 8. CDR3 region: CSARPGLSTYEQYF. For the CDR3, the DNA is TGCAGTGCTAGACCGGGACTATCGACGTACGAGCAGTACTTC.

There are many counts of this clonotype. The genes are TRBV5-1 and TRBJ2-7, with TRBD1 identical over 9 bases. The germline CDR1 and CDR2 sequences are SGHRS and YFSETQ. Losses at the gene ends were 4 bases for V and 5 bases for J; bases not matched to a gene: 4. This CDR3 contains 13 residues. The CDR3 region has the DNA TGCGCCAGCAGCCCGGACAGGGGCCACGAGCAGTACTTC. It codes for CASSPDRGHEQYF.

There are many counts of this clonotype. The V gene is TRBV5-1, the J gene TRBJ2-7, with 11 bases matching TRBD1. The length of the CDR3 is 13 residues. V trimming: 4 bases; J trimming: 9 bases; junction bases outside the gene matches: 6. CDR1 SGHRS and CDR2 YFSETQ come from the germline V gene. The CDR3 nucleotides are TGCGCCAGCAGCACGGGACAGGGGGATGGGCAGTACTTC. Amino acid sequence: CASSTGQGDGQYF.

This clonotype was seen repeatedly, ten times or more. The chain uses TRBV10-2 and TRBJ2-7; the D gene is possibly TRBD2 (5 bases). The CDR3 runs to 12 residues. V gave up 7 bases and J gave up 1 base, with 8 bases separating them. Germline V CDR1 and CDR2: WSHSY, SAAADI. The CDR3 DNA reads as TGCGCCAGCACGGGATTTTCCTACGAGCAGTACTTC. Protein sequence: CASTGFSYEQYF.

This clonotype was detected only once. V is TRBV5-1 and J is TRBJ1-1; D is unclear. CDR1 and CDR2 (germline): SGHRS, YFSETQ. The CDR3 length is 16 residues. The V gene lost 4 bases and the J gene lost 3 bases, with 19 bases spanning the gap. CDR3 protein: CASSLRSSTADTEAFF. Here the CDR3 DNA reads TGCGCCAGCAGCCTAAGGTCCTCAACGGCGGACACTGAAGCTTTCTTT.

This clonotype was detected ten times or more. The chain joins TRBV20-1 to TRBJ2-1; D not certain. Trimming took off 0 bases at V and 2 bases at J, with 14 bases between the two ends. CDR3 length: 16 amino acids. Germline V gene sequence: CDR1 DFQATT, CDR2 SNEGSKA (reference sequence). CDR3 protein: CSARDHGGNTYNEQFF. CDR3 sequence (DNA): TGCAGTGCTAGAGATCACGGCGGAAACACCTACAATGAGCAGTTCTTC.

This clonotype was recorded many times. The rearrangement joins TRBV3-1 to TRBJ2-7, with 9 bases lining up with TRBD1. J lost 3 bases, V lost 10 bases, and 7 bases had no gene match. The germline V gene encodes CDR1 LGHDT and CDR2 YNNKEL (reference sequence). The CDR3 has 13 residues. The CDR3 DNA reads TGTGCCACCACCGGGACAGGGCGCTACGAGCAGTACTTC. Protein sequence: CATTGTGRYEQYF.

This clonotype was recorded many times. The chain employs TRBV15 and TRBJ2-2, with D possibly being TRBD1 (5 bases). Deletions cut 5 bases from V and 4 bases from J, with 20 bases between. CDR3 length equals 17 residues. Germline lookup yields CDR1 LNHNV and CDR2 YYDKDF (reference sequence). The CDR3 loop is CATSARGTGRSTGELFF. In DNA, the CDR3 is TGTGCCACCAGCGCAAGAGGTACAGGCCGAAGCACCGGGGAGCTGTTTTTT.

This clonotype was recorded many times. The genes are TRBV18 and TRBJ1-1; no definite D call. Trimming removed 1 base at V and 8 bases at J, with 14 bases between. The CDR3 has 14 residues. The germline V gene has CDR1 KGHSH and CDR2 LQKENI. The CDR3 loop is CASSPLKISEEAFF. CDR3 bases: TGTGCCAGCTCACCACTTAAAATCTCAGAGGAAGCTTTCTTT.

This clonotype appeared many times. CDR3 protein: CASSVGEGQGATRGASTDTQYF. The CDR3 DNA sequence: TGTGCCAGCAGTGTGGGCGAGGGACAGGGGGCGACGCGGGGGGCCAGTACAGATACGCAGTATTTT. V is TRBV6-1 and J is TRBJ2-3, with 12 bases identical to TRBD1. The germline V gene encodes CDR1 MNHNS and CDR2 SASEGT. The CDR3 consists of 22 residues. J gave up 3 bases and V 4 bases, and 23 bases lay outside the gene matches.